The 24 T cell receptor beta chains below were found in one sample sequenced in a study of T-cell reconstitution after alpha-beta-depleted transplantation in children. Preparation of the TCRbeta library involved a method that used unique molecular identifiers. TCRdb re-analysed the PCR reads in MiXCR, keeping a single row per CDR3 protein. This table has around 130,000 distinct CDR3 sequences, roughly 10% appearing once. The sequenced sample was PBMCs, mostly from graft donor cells, obtained 180 days after TCRalphabeta/CD19-depleted stem cell transplant. These receptors all stem from a girl in the first two years of life who had a stem cell transplant for combined immunodeficiency, so the T cells may come from the graft donor.

The table lists this clonotype with a few counts. The chain uses TRBV6-2 or TRBV6-3 and TRBJ2-7, with D perhaps matching TRBD1 (5 bases). Germline V gives CDR1 MNHEY, CDR2 SVGEGT. V was trimmed by 0 bases and J by 3 bases, leaving 15 bases between them. The CDR3 length is 16 residues. CDR3 sequence: CASSYSRTSRGYEQYF. The DNA for the CDR3 is TGTGCCAGCAGTTACTCTCGGACCTCTAGGGGCTACGAGCAGTACTTC.

This clonotype has ten or more counts. The V gene is TRBV5-1, the J gene TRBJ2-5; D perhaps matches TRBD2 (5 bases). From germline, CDR1 is SGHRS and CDR2 YFSETQ. V was clipped by 4 bases and J by 2 bases, with 12 bases between them. The CDR3 has 14 residues. The chain's CDR3 is CASSSGPGQETQYF. In DNA form, the CDR3 reads TGCGCCAGCAGCAGCGGCCCGGGGCAAGAGACCCAGTACTTC.

This sequence joins TRBV27 and TRBJ2-5, with D perhaps matching TRBD1 (6 bases). CDR1 and CDR2 from the germline V gene are MNHEY and SMNVEV (reference sequence). V lost 4 bases, J lost 3 bases, and 18 bases lay in between. This CDR3 has 16 residues. The CDR3 loop is CASSSLGAGAKETQYF. CDR3 bases: TGTGCCAGCAGTTCCCTGGGGGCAGGTGCCAAAGAGACCCAGTACTTC.

This chain uses TRBV6-2 or TRBV6-3 with TRBJ2-7; D might be TRBD1 (6 bases). Germline CDR1 and CDR2: MNHEY and SVGEGT. V dropped 8 bases and J dropped 2 bases, with 10 bases sitting between them. This CDR3 contains 12 residues. The CDR3 DNA reads TGTGCCAGCGAGGGACACCCCTACGAGCAGTACTTC. Residues: CASEGHPYEQYF.

V is TRBV5-1 and J is TRBJ2-7, with D uncertain. V lost 0 bases and J lost 0, with 7 bases in between. The CDR3 covers 14 residues. Looked up from germline, CDR1 is SGHRS and CDR2 is YFSETQ. The CDR3 nucleotides read TGCGCCAGCAGCTTGGTACAGTACTCCTACGAGCAGTACTTC. Translation: CASSLVQYSYEQYF. The full variable domain, with the rest looked up from reference TRBV5-1 and TRBJ2-7, is KAGVTQTPRYLIKTRGQQVTLSCSPISGHRSVSWYQQTPGQGLQFLFEYFSETQRNKGNFPGRFSGRQFSNSRSEMNVSTLELGDSALYLCASSLVQYSYEQYFGPGTRLTVT.

This clonotype was counted between two and nine times. CDR3 sequence reads: CASSFNREGTQYF. The CDR3 DNA follows: TGTGCCAGCAGTTTTAACAGGGAAGGGACCCAGTACTTC. The chain joins TRBV28 to TRBJ2-5, with D possibly being TRBD1 (6 bases). V shed 3 bases and J shed 7 bases, with 12 bases lying between them. This CDR3 has 13 amino acids. Per germline, CDR1 MDHEN and CDR2 SYDVKM. The complete variable domain, with remaining parts taken from reference TRBV28 and TRBJ2-5, reads DVKVTQSSRYLVKRTGEKVFLECVQDMDHENMFWYRQDPGLGLRLIYFSYDVKMKEKGDIPEGYSVSREKKERFSLILESASTNQTSMYLCASSFNREGTQYFGPGTRLLVL.

This clonotype turned up a few times. The rearrangement uses TRBV5-1 and TRBJ1-3; 9 nucleotides align to TRBD1. This CDR3 is 15 amino acids long. The V gene end was trimmed by 4 bases and the J gene end by 4 bases; junction bases not matched to a gene: 6. CDR1 and CDR2 (germline): SGHRS, YFSETQ. The CDR3 protein is CASSPGTGLGNTIYF. The CDR3 bases are TGCGCCAGCAGCCCCGGGACAGGGCTCGGAAACACCATATATTTT.

This clonotype has more than one count but fewer than ten. The chain carries TRBV7-2 and TRBJ2-3, with a possible D match to TRBD2 (6 bases). Deletions cut 5 bases from V and 7 bases from J, with 10 bases between. The CDR3 consists of 12 residues. CDR1 is SGHTA and CDR2 is FQGNSA in the germline V gene. The chain's CDR3 is CASSPGTYTQYF. In DNA, the CDR3 is TGTGCCAGCAGCCCCGGGACTTATACGCAGTATTTT.

The table lists this clonotype with a few counts. CDR3 nucleotides: TGTGCCAGCAGTTTTGTCGGGGGCCCGATGAACACTGAAGCTTTCTTT. Translating gives CASSFVGGPMNTEAFF. The chain combines TRBV27 with TRBJ1-1; tentative D call: TRBD1 (6 bases). Trimming took 3 bases from V and 0 from J, leaving 14 bases between them. In germline, CDR1 is MNHEY, CDR2 SMNVEV (reference sequence). The CDR3 contains 16 residues.

As regards this clonotype: No conserved phenylalanine or tryptophan ends this CDR3, so it is likely a read error. This sequence joins TRBV29-1 and TRBJ2-5; D perhaps matches TRBD1 (6 bases). Germline loops: CDR1 SQVTM, CDR2 ANQGSEA. CDR3 length: 15 residues. Deletions cut 2 bases from V and 2 bases from J, with 15 bases between. CDR3 in amino acids: CSVERGGIRQETQYL. CDR3 nucleotide sequence: TGCAGCGTTGAAAGAGGGGGTATACGGCAAGAGACCCAGTACTTA.

This clonotype occurred a few times. Its ends do not fully match the called genes, so a read error is possible. This rearrangement joins TRBV7-9 to TRBJ2-1; TRBD2 is a possible D gene (6 bases). The length of the CDR3 is 11 residues. The germline V gene encodes CDR1 SEHNR and CDR2 FQNEAQ (reference sequence). Here the CDR3 DNA reads TGTGCCAGCAGCTTCGTTCCTAGCGAGAACTTC. It is translated as CASSFVPSENF.

About this clonotype: Compared with germline, one end of the junction differs, possibly owing to a read error. V and J are TRBV27 and TRBJ2-4; no definite D call. Germline values: CDR1 MNHEY, CDR2 SMNVEV (reference sequence). The CDR3 totals 13 residues. CDR3 bases: TGTGCCAGCAGTTTAATGGGCCAAAACAGTCAGTACTTC. Translating gives CASSLMGQNSQYF.

J is TRBJ2-7 and V is TRBV6-1, with D unclear. The V and J ends lost 7 bases and 3 bases respectively, with 22 bases between them. Germline lookup yields CDR1 MNHNS and CDR2 SASEGT. The CDR3 spans 16 residues. The CDR3 here is CASKQNSRAPNYEQYF. In DNA, the CDR3 is TGTGCCAGCAAACAGAATTCGAGAGCTCCTAACTACGAGCAGTACTTC.

This clonotype was counted many times. V and J are TRBV7-8 and TRBJ2-1, with no clear D. V lost 5 bases, J lost 9 bases, and 17 bases lay in between. The CDR3 extends over 14 amino acids. Germline V gene data show CDR1 as SGHVS and CDR2 as FQNEAQ. CDR3 protein: CASSPLRGTPEQFF. The CDR3 DNA sequence: TGTGCCAGCAGCCCCCTGCGTGGAACGCCTGAGCAGTTCTTC.

The chain recombines TRBV10-3 with TRBJ2-1; 9 bases line up with TRBD2. CDR3 length: 14 amino acids. CDR1 and CDR2 (germline): ENHRY, SYGVKD. Trimming removed 7 bases from V and 9 bases from J; junction bases left unmatched: 10. The CDR3 loop reads CAITGLAGTGEQFF. The CDR3 nucleotides are TGTGCCATCACGGGTCTAGCGGGGACGGGTGAGCAGTTCTTC.

This clonotype occurred a few times. This sequence joins TRBV15 and TRBJ1-1, with D hard to call. The germline gives CDR1 LNHNV, CDR2 YYDKDF (reference sequence). CDR3 length: 14 residues. V was shortened by 0 bases and J by 3 bases, with 8 bases between the two germline ends. The CDR3 bases are TGTGCCACCAGCAGAGATTACCGGGACACTGAAGCTTTCTTT. It yields the protein CATSRDYRDTEAFF.

The DNA for the CDR3 is TGTGCCAGCAGTCCTAGGACCTATCAAGAGACCCAGTACTTC. It specifies CASSPRTYQETQYF. The chain recombines TRBV6-1 with TRBJ2-5; no clear D gene. The CDR3 has 14 residues. Trimming shortened V by 5 bases and J by 2 bases, and 12 bases separated the two germline ends. Germline V gene sequence: CDR1 MNHNS, CDR2 SASEGT.

This clonotype was found a few times. This sequence joins TRBV18 and TRBJ2-5, with 11 bases identical to TRBD1. The V gene's germline CDR1 is KGHSH and CDR2 LQKENI. This CDR3 is 15 amino acids long. The ends lost 1 base at V and 5 bases at J; junction bases unmatched: 3. The CDR3 reads CASSPQGTGGETQYF. CDR3 DNA sequence: TGTGCCAGCTCACCACAGGGGACAGGGGGTGAGACCCAGTACTTC.

This clonotype was detected a few times. The chain carries TRBV7-2 and TRBJ2-1, with TRBD2 identical over 15 bases. With 6 bases clipped from V and 7 bases from J, the junction kept 10 bases outside the gene matches. The CDR3 consists of 17 residues. Germline CDR1 SGHTA, CDR2 FQGNSA. The CDR3 nucleotides are TGTGCCAGCAGGTCCGGGACTAGCGGGGGGAGCTGGAATGAGCAGTTCTTC. Amino acid sequence: CASRSGTSGGSWNEQFF. The whole variable domain, filled in from reference TRBV7-2 and TRBJ2-1, reads GAGVSQSPSNKVTEKGKDVELRCDPISGHTALYWYRQSLGQGLEFLIYFQGNSAPDKSGLPSDRFSAERTGGSVSTLTIQRTQQEDSAVYLCASRSGTSGGSWNEQFFGPGTRLTVL.

The genes are TRBV5-1 and TRBJ1-1; 9 positions match TRBD1. The germline V gene has CDR1 SGHRS and CDR2 YFSETQ. The CDR3 sequence is 14 residues long. J lost 6 bases, V lost 2 bases, and 5 bases had no gene match. CDR3 region: CASSFVDRGPEAFF. CDR3 DNA sequence: TGCGCCAGCAGCTTTGTGGACAGGGGTCCTGAAGCTTTCTTT.

The sample holds a few counts of this clonotype. The chain is built from TRBV12-3 or TRBV12-4 and TRBJ2-7; 8 nucleotides agree with TRBD1. The CDR3 totals 13 residues. The ends lost 5 bases at V and 4 bases at J; junction bases unmatched: 4. The CDR3 DNA reads TGTGCCAGCAGTATAAGGACAGGGTACGAGCAGTACTTC. It yields the protein CASSIRTGYEQYF.

The chain recombines TRBV12-3 or TRBV12-4 with TRBJ1-5, with D perhaps matching TRBD1 (5 bases). The CDR3 length is 14 residues. V was trimmed by 6 bases and J by 4 bases, leaving 13 bases between them. This chain's CDR3 is CASRLGAPNQPQHF. The DNA for the CDR3 is TGTGCCAGCAGACTCGGGGCGCCTAATCAGCCCCAGCATTTT.

The chain uses TRBV18 and TRBJ2-5; D perhaps matches TRBD1 (5 bases). Trimming took off 6 bases at V and 4 bases at J, with 12 bases between the two ends. Germline V gene sequence: CDR1 KGHSH, CDR2 LQKENI. This CDR3 has 13 residues. In DNA form, the CDR3 reads TGTGCCAGCTCTCAGGGCTATACAGAGACCCAGTACTTC. Translation: CASSQGYTETQYF.

This clonotype was seen ten or more times. The chain is built from TRBV12-3 or TRBV12-4 and TRBJ2-7; 8 bases map to TRBD1. Trimming took 8 bases from V and 2 from J; bases not matched to a gene: 8. The CDR3 spans 14 residues. The CDR3 loop reads CASSPRTGPYEQYF. CDR3 bases: TGTGCCAGCTCACCAAGGACAGGGCCCTACGAGCAGTACTTC.